This T cell receptor beta chain was recorded in a study of response to subunit inactivated influenza vaccine. Study-wide points: New T cells are recruited in small numbers by each seasonal influenza vaccination, according to the authors' suggestion.

TCRdb re-derived calls from the RT-PCR reads in MiXCR, one entry per CDR3 protein. The repertoire holds 500,000 or so distinct CDR3 sequences, with approximately 15% as singletons. Notes on this clonotype: Its cognate antigen is unknown.

CDR3 length: 14 amino acids. V was pared by 0 bases and J by 5 bases, with 7 bases between. The germline V gene has CDR1 KGHSH and CDR2 LQKENI. The receptor was derived from a man in his fifties or sixties who received an inactivated influenza vaccine. The chain uses TRBV18 and TRBJ2-2; D is perhaps TRBD1 (5 bases). Sample: CD4+ T cells sorted from PBMCs, taken less than 25 months after vaccination. The CDR3 is CASSPPQGTGELFF. CDR3 nucleotides: TGTGCCAGCTCACCACCGCAGGGTACCGGGGAGCTGTTTTTT.